Shown below are 17 T cell receptor beta chains from a single sample sequenced in a study of blood T cell repertoires in COVID-19. Clones were read by immunoSEQ multiplex PCR, and TCRdb kept only the in-frame ones, dropping some. The data hold about 75,000 clones, with roughly 90% observed a single time. What was sequenced was peripheral blood. These receptors all stem from a human donor in a cohort sampled during active COVID-19.

CDR3 residues: CAWSVKGGSGSDTQYF. In DNA, the CDR3 is TGTGCCTGGAGTGTAAAAGGCGGGAGCGGCTCAGATACGCAGTATTTT. The chain links TRBV30 to TRBJ2-3; the match to TRBD2 covers 7 bases. CDR3 length: 16 amino acids. The germline CDR1 and CDR2 sequences are GTSNPN and SVGIG (reference sequence). The trim removed 0 bases at V and 4 bases at J, leaving 10 bases unmatched.

The rearrangement links TRBV6-5 to TRBJ1-1, with 9 positions matching TRBD1. The V gene's germline CDR1 is MNHEY and CDR2 SVGAGI. The CDR3 spans 15 residues. V was clipped by 6 bases and J by 1 base; unmatched bases: 6. The CDR3 sequence is CASRPDRGKNTEAFF. In DNA, the CDR3 is TGTGCCAGCAGACCGGACAGGGGAAAGAACACTGAAGCTTTCTTT.

The V call is TRBV7-9, the J call TRBJ1-6, with D unresolved. The CDR3 consists of 15 residues. Germline CDR1 SEHNR, CDR2 FQNEAQ (reference sequence). Trimming pared 3 bases from V and 5 bases from J, leaving 11 bases between. CDR3 in DNA: TGTGCCAGCAGCTTCGGAGGATCGGATAATTCACCCCTCCACTTT. This translates into CASSFGGSDNSPLHF.

The table lists this clone with a count of one. This rearrangement joins TRBV6-2 or TRBV6-3 to TRBJ2-2, with D maybe TRBD2 (7 bases). The CDR3 runs 15 residues. CDR1 MNHEY and CDR2 SVGEGT come from the germline V gene. V lost 4 bases, J lost 5 bases, and 14 bases lay in between. CDR3: CASSFPGGRTGELFF. CDR3 coding DNA: TGTGCCAGCAGTTTCCCCGGGGGGCGGACCGGGGAGCTGTTTTTT.

The chain has TRBV5-6 and TRBJ1-3, with D unclear. The CDR3 is 14 residues long. Trimming shortened V by 2 bases and J by 0 bases, and 6 bases separated the two germline ends. Looked up from germline, CDR1 is SGHDT and CDR2 is YYEEEE. CDR3 coding DNA: TGTGCCAGCAGCTTCGGGGACTCTGGAAACACCATATATTTT. Protein product: CASSFGDSGNTIYF.

The CDR3 reads CASSPVRAYNEQFF. Written as DNA, the CDR3 is TGTGCCAGCAGTCCGGTCCGGGCCTACAATGAGCAGTTCTTC. The chain links TRBV28 to TRBJ2-1; D unresolved. Trimming took 5 bases from V and 2 from J, leaving 10 bases between them. The V gene's germline CDR1 is MDHEN and CDR2 SYDVKM. The CDR3 is 14 amino acids. Together with reference TRBV28 and TRBJ2-1, the CDR3 gives the full variable domain: DVKVTQSSRYLVKRTGEKVFLECVQDMDHENMFWYRQDPGLGLRLIYFSYDVKMKEKGDIPEGYSVSREKKERFSLILESASTNQTSMYLCASSPVRAYNEQFFGPGTRLTVL.

This clone was counted a single time. This chain connects TRBV5-1 to TRBJ2-7, with 8 positions matching TRBD1. The V gene's germline CDR1 is SGHRS and CDR2 YFSETQ. V was pared by 4 bases and J by 2 bases, with 8 bases of the junction left unmatched. This CDR3 comprises 15 residues. The CDR3 sequence is CASSPWGQETYEQYF. As DNA, the CDR3 is TGCGCCAGCAGCCCGTGGGGACAGGAGACCTACGAGCAGTACTTC.

The chain is built from TRBV13 and TRBJ2-3; no clear D. V lost 5 bases and J 2 bases, leaving 8 bases between the germline ends. The CDR3 covers 13 residues. The germline gives CDR1 PRHDT, CDR2 FYEKMQ (reference sequence). CDR3 loop: CASSLEDTDTQYF. The CDR3 DNA reads TGTGCCAGCAGCCTCGAGGACACAGATACGCAGTATTTT.

The V call is TRBV4-3, the J call TRBJ2-1; D perhaps matches TRBD2 (6 bases). The CDR3 contains 16 residues. The V gene's germline CDR1 is LGHNA and CDR2 YSLEER. V was shortened by 3 bases and J by 15 bases, with 27 bases between the two germline ends. CDR3 DNA: TGCGCCAGCAGCCACCCCCCAGGCTATGACGGGAGTTGTCCGTTCTTC. It translates to CASSHPPGYDGSCPFF.

The rearrangement links TRBV11-2 to TRBJ2-2; TRBD2 matches at 13 bases. Germline trimming cut 5 bases from V and 6 bases from J; bases unmatched to any gene: 6. Germline V lookup: CDR1 SGHAT, CDR2 FQNNGV. This CDR3 has 16 residues. The chain's CDR3 is CASSRTSGSNAGELFF. The CDR3 nucleotides read TGTGCCAGCAGCCGGACTAGCGGGAGTAATGCCGGGGAGCTGTTTTTT.

The chain has TRBV5-1 and TRBJ1-2; TRBD1 aligns across 8 bases. The CDR3 is made up of 15 amino acids. CDR1 SGHRS and CDR2 YFSETQ come from the germline V gene. J gave up 3 bases and V 4 bases, and 8 bases lay outside the gene matches. The CDR3 bases are TGCGCCAGCAGCCCTGAGACAGGGGCCGACTATGGCTACACCTTC. Translated: CASSPETGADYGYTF.

The rearrangement links TRBV7-2 to TRBJ1-5; 12 nucleotides match TRBD1. The junction had 11 bases not matched to a gene; V was cut back by 5 bases and J by 9 bases. The germline V gene encodes CDR1 SGHTA and CDR2 FQGNSA. The CDR3 totals 16 residues. The CDR3 DNA follows: TGTGCCAGCAGCGTAACCGGGACAGGGGGCTTGAGGCCCCAGCATTTT. It is translated as CASSVTGTGGLRPQHF.

This sequence joins TRBV3-1 (or the pseudogene TRBV3-2) and TRBJ1-2; unclear D gene. This CDR3 has 15 residues. V was trimmed by 0 bases and J by 0 bases, leaving 8 bases between them. CDR1 and CDR2 (germline): LGHDT, YNNKEL (reference sequence). The DNA for the CDR3 is TGTGCCAGCAGCCAAGAGGGCCTTGCTAACTATGGCTACACCTTC. Amino acid sequence: CASSQEGLANYGYTF.

This rearrangement joins TRBV28 to TRBJ2-5; TRBD2 agrees at 8 bases. The germline CDR1 and CDR2 sequences are MDHEN and SYDVKM. The CDR3 is made up of 13 amino acids. V lost 8 bases and J lost 5; bases outside the gene matches: 7. CDR3 amino acids: CASLSGDGETQYF. The CDR3 DNA is TGTGCCAGCCTTAGCGGGGATGGGGAGACCCAGTACTTC.

V is TRBV6-6 and J is TRBJ2-5, with 10 bases matching TRBD2. Germline V gene sequence: CDR1 MNHNY, CDR2 SVGAGI (reference sequence). This CDR3 region has 16 residues. The V and J ends lost 2 bases and 4 bases, in that order; junction bases with no gene match: 7. CDR3 nucleotide sequence: TGTGCCAGCAGTTACGCCCCAGCGGGGGGGCTAGAGACCCAGTACTTC. It translates to CASSYAPAGGLETQYF.

V and J are TRBV4-3 and TRBJ2-3, with TRBD2 matching over 9 bases. Germline CDR1 and CDR2: LGHNA and YSLEER. Trimming at V came to 3 bases and at J to 2 bases, leaving 3 bases not matched to a gene. CDR3 length: 15 residues. For the CDR3, the DNA is TGCGCCAGCAGCCAGGCTAGCGGGGTCACAGATACGCAGTATTTT. Residues: CASSQASGVTDTQYF.

The chain links TRBV9 to TRBJ2-5, with D possibly TRBD2 on 6 matching bases. The V end lost 1 base, the J end lost 4 bases, and 8 bases lay between the germline ends. The CDR3 has 13 residues. The germline CDR1 and CDR2 sequences are SGDLS and YYNGEE. The CDR3 sequence: CASSVLGGETQYF. CDR3 in DNA: TGTGCCAGCAGCGTACTGGGGGGAGAGACCCAGTACTTC.